Listed here are 21 T cell receptor beta chains from one sample, sequenced in a study of shared clonotypes between healthy human individuals. The naive CD8 subset, CD45RO-negative cells positively selected for CCR7, excluded terminally differentiated effector memory CD45RA+ cells. Clones were read by immunoSEQ multiplex PCR, and TCRdb kept only the in-frame ones, dropping some. The sample records millions of clones, 85% to 95% being singletons. The sample was naive CD8+ T cells sorted from blood. Receptors originate from a man younger than 30 in good health.

The gene calls are TRBV5-3 and TRBJ2-3; D uncertain. TRBV5-3 is marked as an open reading frame, function uncertain. Deletions cut 3 bases from V and 4 bases from J, with 0 bases between. This CDR3 region has 10 residues. CDR3 amino acids: CARSSDTQYF. The CDR3 coding sequence is TGTGCCAGAAGCTCAGATACGCAGTATTTT.

The chain recombines TRBV6-1 with TRBJ2-7; D is possibly TRBD1 or TRBD2 (5 bases each). The CDR3 sequence is 15 residues long. Trimming left V 2 bases short and J 4 bases short, with 15 bases between. Germline lookup yields CDR1 MNHNS and CDR2 SASEGT. DNA of the CDR3: TGTGCCAGCAGTGAAATTCGGGGCCTTGGGTACGAGCAGTACTTC. It yields the protein CASSEIRGLGYEQYF.

This sequence joins TRBV7-9 and TRBJ2-3; D perhaps matches TRBD1 (6 bases). Germline CDR1 SEHNR, CDR2 FQNEAQ (reference sequence). V lost 2 bases and J 1 base, leaving 13 bases between the germline ends. The CDR3 has 16 residues. The CDR3 here is CASSLLAGDGTDTQYF. CDR3 in DNA: TGTGCCAGCAGCTTACTGGCAGGGGATGGCACAGATACGCAGTATTTT. Supplemented by reference TRBV7-9 and TRBJ2-3, the full variable domain reads DTGVSQNPRHKITKRGQNVTFRCDPISEHNRLYWYRQTLGQGPEFLTYFQNEAQLEKSRLLSDRFSAERPKGSFSTLEIQRTEQGDSAMYLCASSLLAGDGTDTQYFGPGTRLTVL.

This chain links TRBV6-5 with TRBJ2-7, with 8 bases that match TRBD1. The trim removed 5 bases at V and 5 bases at J, leaving 8 bases unmatched. Germline lookup yields CDR1 MNHEY and CDR2 SVGAGI. CDR3 length equals 14 residues. CDR3 sequence: CASSDRTGIHEQYF. CDR3 sequence (DNA): TGTGCCAGCAGTGACCGGACAGGGATCCACGAGCAGTACTTC.

The chain employs TRBV7-6 and TRBJ2-1, with 8 bases that match TRBD2. The germline V gene has CDR1 SGHVS and CDR2 FNYEAQ. J gave up 0 bases and V 4 bases, and 2 bases lay outside the gene matches. The CDR3 runs 15 residues. CDR3 bases: TGTGCCAGCAGCTCCGGACTAGCCTCCTACAATGAGCAGTTCTTC. Translated, it gives CASSSGLASYNEQFF.

Notes on this clone: At the DNA level, this CDR3 is encoded by other sequences in the same sample as well. The V and J genes are TRBV28 and TRBJ2-7, with 11 bases that match TRBD1. This CDR3 is built from 12 residues. CDR1 MDHEN and CDR2 SYDVKM come from the germline V gene. The junction had 1 base not matched to a gene; V was cut back by 8 bases and J by 4 bases. CDR3 residues: CASGTGGYEQYF. The CDR3 bases are TGTGCCAGCGGGACAGGGGGGTACGAGCAGTACTTC.

The chain couples TRBV6-7 to TRBJ2-3; 8 bases align to TRBD2. TRBV6-7 is known as an ORF, though its function is uncertain. V lost 7 bases to trimming and J lost 5 bases; unmatched junction nucleotides: 11. This CDR3 spans 15 amino acids. CDR3 nucleotide sequence: TGTGCCAGCATCTATAGCGGGAAGGGAGGAGATACGCAGTATTTT. Translation gives CASIYSGKGGDTQYF.

The rearrangement uses TRBV4-1 and TRBJ1-5, with 9 bases matching TRBD1. Germline-derived CDR1 and CDR2 are MGHRA and YSYEKL. The CDR3 sequence is 15 residues long. Unmatched junction bases numbered 5, after V lost 4 bases and J lost 4 bases. Written as DNA, the CDR3 is TGCGCCAGCAGCCCTGGACAGGGGTATAATCAGCCCCAGCATTTT. This encodes CASSPGQGYNQPQHF.

The chain recombines TRBV27 with TRBJ1-1, with D tentatively TRBD1 (5 bases). V lost 6 bases to trimming and J lost 6 bases, with 20 bases between them. This CDR3 is built from 15 residues. The germline V gene has CDR1 MNHEY and CDR2 SMNVEV (reference sequence). This CDR3 is CASRRSLTAGAEAFF. CDR3 sequence (DNA): TGTGCCAGCAGGCGGTCTCTGACAGCGGGAGCTGAAGCTTTCTTT.

The J gene is TRBJ2-3, the V gene TRBV4-3; a weak D match, TRBD1 (6 bases). V was clipped by 4 bases and J by 1 base, with 18 bases between them. The CDR3 has 17 amino acids. Germline V gene sequence: CDR1 LGHNA, CDR2 YSLEER. The CDR3 protein is CASSPRNHGGGTDTQYF. The DNA of the CDR3 is TGCGCCAGCAGCCCGCGAAATCATGGGGGCGGCACAGATACGCAGTATTTT.

The chain combines TRBV5-4 with TRBJ2-1, with 11 bases lining up with TRBD2. After removal of 2 bases from V and 8 bases from J, the junction contained 12 bases not matched to a gene. The CDR3 contains 17 residues. Germline CDR1 reads SGHNT; CDR2 reads YYREEE (reference sequence). The CDR3 reads CASSFALLAGDIDEQFF. As DNA, the CDR3 is TGTGCCAGCAGCTTTGCCTTACTAGCGGGAGATATCGATGAGCAGTTCTTC.

Concerning this clone itself: An end of the junction differs from the germline gene, which may be a read error. The gene calls are TRBV30 and TRBJ2-7, with D unresolved. The length of the CDR3 is 11 residues. Germline V CDR1 and CDR2: GTSNPN, SVGIG (reference sequence). CDR3 nucleotides: TGTGCCCGGAGTGTACAGATCGAGCAGTACTTC. Residues: CARSVQIEQYF.

The chain links TRBV7-9 to TRBJ1-1; D call uncertain. The V end was cut by 3 bases, the J end by 6 bases, with 14 bases between. CDR3 length equals 14 residues. Germline assignment: CDR1 SEHNR and CDR2 FQNEAQ (reference sequence). The CDR3 bases are TGTGCCAGCAGCTTCCGGACGTCCGCCCCTGAAGCTTTCTTT. This codes for CASSFRTSAPEAFF.

The rearrangement joins TRBV12-5 to TRBJ1-5, with D tentatively TRBD1 (6 bases). Germline lookup yields CDR1 LGHNT and CDR2 FRNRAP. The CDR3 spans 15 residues. Trimming pared 6 bases from V and 1 base from J, leaving 13 bases between. CDR3 protein: CASGSIQGSNQPQHF. As DNA, the CDR3 is TGTGCTAGTGGCTCCATACAGGGAAGCAATCAGCCCCAGCATTTT.

J is TRBJ2-5 and V is TRBV27; 8 bases are shared with TRBD2. Germline V gene data show CDR1 as MNHEY and CDR2 as SMNVEV (reference sequence). V lost 5 bases, J lost 1 base, and 6 bases stayed unmatched. This CDR3 has 15 amino acids. The DNA for the CDR3 is TGTGCCAGCAGTACGAAGCGGGAGACCCAAGAGACCCAGTACTTC. It yields the protein CASSTKRETQETQYF.

The chain employs TRBV9 and TRBJ1-2; D is perhaps TRBD1 (5 bases). Trimming stripped 3 bases from V and 3 bases from J, with 18 bases between. The CDR3 sequence is 16 residues long. The V gene's germline CDR1 is SGDLS and CDR2 YYNGEE. DNA for the CDR3: TGTGCCAGCAGCGCCCCGCAGGGATGGTTAGACTATGGCTACACCTTC. The encoded protein is CASSAPQGWLDYGYTF.

V usage is TRBV9 and J usage is TRBJ2-7; TRBD1 matches 9 bases. The V segment lost 4 bases and the J segment 4 bases; nucleotides outside the gene matches: 6. The CDR3 covers 14 residues. CDR1 SGDLS and CDR2 YYNGEE come from the germline V gene. The CDR3 nucleotides are TGTGCCAGCAGCCCCGGGACAGGGAGGTACGAGCAGTACTTC. It yields the protein CASSPGTGRYEQYF.

The J gene is TRBJ2-7, the V gene TRBV20-1, with D maybe TRBD2 (5 bases). The germline V and J ends were trimmed by 1 base and 6 bases, with 7 bases remaining between them. The CDR3 loop spans 11 amino acids. CDR1 is DFQATT, CDR2 SNEGSKA, per germline (reference sequence). The CDR3: CSARVGVEQYF. The CDR3 region has the DNA TGCAGTGCTAGAGTCGGGGTCGAGCAGTACTTC.

V usage is TRBV7-9 and J usage is TRBJ2-1, with D hard to call. Germline V lookup: CDR1 SEHNR, CDR2 FQNEAQ (reference sequence). V was pared by 5 bases and J by 9 bases, with 11 bases between. This CDR3 is 12 amino acids long. Here the CDR3 DNA reads TGTGCCAGCAGCCAGTTAGGCAGTGAGCAGTTCTTC. It translates to CASSQLGSEQFF.

V usage is TRBV7-9 and J usage is TRBJ2-7; 9 nucleotides align to TRBD1. Germline CDR1 is SEHNR and CDR2 is FQNEAQ (reference sequence). J was trimmed by 4 bases and V by 5 bases; bases with no gene match: 9. This CDR3 comprises 15 residues. CDR3 bases: TGTGCCAGCAGCGGCTTTGGGACAGGGTCATACGAGCAGTACTTC. It codes for CASSGFGTGSYEQYF.

V gene TRBV2 combines with J gene TRBJ2-7; D may be TRBD1 or TRBD2 (6 bases each). The CDR3 covers 12 residues. V gave up 9 bases and J gave up 1 base, with 10 bases separating them. Germline V gives CDR1 SNHLY, CDR2 FYNNEI. Here the CDR3 reads CARGGHSYEQYF. The CDR3 DNA is TGTGCCAGGGGGGGACATTCCTACGAGCAGTACTTC.